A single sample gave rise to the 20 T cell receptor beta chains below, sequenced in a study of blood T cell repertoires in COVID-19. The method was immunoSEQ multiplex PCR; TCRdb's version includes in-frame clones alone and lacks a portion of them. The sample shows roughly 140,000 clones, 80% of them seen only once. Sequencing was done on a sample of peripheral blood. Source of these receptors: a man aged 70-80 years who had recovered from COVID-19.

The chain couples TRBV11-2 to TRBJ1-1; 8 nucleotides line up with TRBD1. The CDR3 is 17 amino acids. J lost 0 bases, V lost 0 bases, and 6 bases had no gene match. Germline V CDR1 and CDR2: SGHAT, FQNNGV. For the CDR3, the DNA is TGTGCCAGCAGCTTAGAAGGCAGGGGGCGCCTGAACACTGAAGCTTTCTTT. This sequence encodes CASSLEGRGRLNTEAFF.

The CDR3 DNA is TGTGCCTCCGCGGCCAAATTAAGCTCCTACGAGCAGTACTTC. Its translation: CASAAKLSSYEQYF. The V gene is TRBV6-5, the J gene TRBJ2-7, with D uncertain. The CDR3 runs 14 residues. V was clipped by 11 bases and J by 0 bases, with 17 bases between them. Germline V gene sequence: CDR1 MNHEY, CDR2 SVGAGI.

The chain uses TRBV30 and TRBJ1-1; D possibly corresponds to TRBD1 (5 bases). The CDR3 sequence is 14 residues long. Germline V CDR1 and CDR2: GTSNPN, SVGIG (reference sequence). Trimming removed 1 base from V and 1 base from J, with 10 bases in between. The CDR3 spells CAWSAGVGNTEAFF. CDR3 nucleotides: TGTGCCTGGAGTGCGGGGGTGGGGAACACTGAAGCTTTCTTT.

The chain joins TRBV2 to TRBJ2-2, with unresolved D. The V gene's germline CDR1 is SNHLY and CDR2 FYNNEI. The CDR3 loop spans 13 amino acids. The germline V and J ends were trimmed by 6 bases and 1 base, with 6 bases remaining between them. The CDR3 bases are TGTGCCAGCAGGAGCCAGAACACCGGGGAGCTGTTTTTT. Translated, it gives CASRSQNTGELFF. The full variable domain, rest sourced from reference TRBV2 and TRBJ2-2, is EPEVTQTPSHQVTQMGQEVILRCVPISNHLYFYWYRQILGQKVEFLVSFYNNEISEKSEIFDDQFSVERPDGSNFTLKIRSTKLEDSAMYFCASRSQNTGELFFGEGSRLTVL.

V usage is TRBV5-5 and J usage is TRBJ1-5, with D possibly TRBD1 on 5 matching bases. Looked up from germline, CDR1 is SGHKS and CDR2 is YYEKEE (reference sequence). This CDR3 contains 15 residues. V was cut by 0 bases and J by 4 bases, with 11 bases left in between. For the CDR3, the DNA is TGTGCCAGCAGCTTGGCTCCAGGGCTAAATCAGCCCCAGCATTTT. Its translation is CASSLAPGLNQPQHF.

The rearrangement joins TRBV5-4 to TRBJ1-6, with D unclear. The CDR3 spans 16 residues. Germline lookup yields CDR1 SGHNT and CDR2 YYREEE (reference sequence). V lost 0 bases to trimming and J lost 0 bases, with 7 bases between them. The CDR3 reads CASSLGGSSYNSPLHF. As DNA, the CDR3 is TGTGCCAGCAGCTTGGGCGGTAGCTCCTATAATTCACCCCTCCACTTT.

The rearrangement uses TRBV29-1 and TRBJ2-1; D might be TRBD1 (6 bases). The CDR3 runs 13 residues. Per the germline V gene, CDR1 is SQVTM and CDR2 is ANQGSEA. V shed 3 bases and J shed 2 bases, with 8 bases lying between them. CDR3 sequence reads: CSVDRGPYNEQFF. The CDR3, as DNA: TGCAGCGTTGACAGGGGACCCTACAATGAGCAGTTCTTC.

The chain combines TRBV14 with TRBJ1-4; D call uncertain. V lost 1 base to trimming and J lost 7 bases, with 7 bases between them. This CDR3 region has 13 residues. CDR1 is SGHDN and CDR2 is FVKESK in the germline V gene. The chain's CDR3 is CASSQAVGEKLFF. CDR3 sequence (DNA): TGTGCCAGCAGCCAAGCCGTCGGTGAAAAACTGTTTTTT.

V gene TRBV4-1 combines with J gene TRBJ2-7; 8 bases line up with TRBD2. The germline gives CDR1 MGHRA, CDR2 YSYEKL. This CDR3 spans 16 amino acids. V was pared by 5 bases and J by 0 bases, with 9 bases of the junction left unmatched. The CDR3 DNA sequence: TGCGCCAGCAGCACCAGGGCGACTAGCGACTCCTACGAGCAGTACTTC. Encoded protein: CASSTRATSDSYEQYF.

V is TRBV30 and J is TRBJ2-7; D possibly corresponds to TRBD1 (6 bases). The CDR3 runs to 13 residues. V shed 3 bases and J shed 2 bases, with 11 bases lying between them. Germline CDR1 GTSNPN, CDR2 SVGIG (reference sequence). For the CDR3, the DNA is TGTGCCTGGAGAGAAACAGGGACCTACGAGCAGTACTTC. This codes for CAWRETGTYEQYF.

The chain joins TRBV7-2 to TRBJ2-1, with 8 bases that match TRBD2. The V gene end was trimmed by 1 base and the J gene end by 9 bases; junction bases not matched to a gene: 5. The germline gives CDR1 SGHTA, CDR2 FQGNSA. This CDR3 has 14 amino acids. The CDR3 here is CASSLGAGEGEQFF. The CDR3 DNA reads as TGTGCCAGCAGCTTAGGAGCGGGAGAAGGTGAGCAGTTCTTC.

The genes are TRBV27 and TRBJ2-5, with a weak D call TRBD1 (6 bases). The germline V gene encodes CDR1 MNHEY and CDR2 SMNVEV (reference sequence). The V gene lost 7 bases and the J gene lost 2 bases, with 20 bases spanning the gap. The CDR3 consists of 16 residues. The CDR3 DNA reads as TGTGCCAGCACCACCCACATCCGGGACAAGCAAGAGACCCAGTACTTC. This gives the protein CASTTHIRDKQETQYF.

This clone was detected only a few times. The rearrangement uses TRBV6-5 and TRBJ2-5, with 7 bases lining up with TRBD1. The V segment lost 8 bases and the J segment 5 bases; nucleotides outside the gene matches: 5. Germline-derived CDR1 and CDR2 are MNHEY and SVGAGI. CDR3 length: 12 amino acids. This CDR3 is CASGRGQETQYF. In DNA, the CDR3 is TGTGCCAGCGGAAGGGGGCAGGAGACCCAGTACTTC.

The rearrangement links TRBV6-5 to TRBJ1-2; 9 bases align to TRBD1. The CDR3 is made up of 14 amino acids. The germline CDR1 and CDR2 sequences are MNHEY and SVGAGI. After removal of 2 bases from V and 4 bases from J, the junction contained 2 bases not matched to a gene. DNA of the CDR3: TGTGCCAGCAGTTACACGGGACAGGGCTATGGCTACACCTTC. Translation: CASSYTGQGYGYTF.

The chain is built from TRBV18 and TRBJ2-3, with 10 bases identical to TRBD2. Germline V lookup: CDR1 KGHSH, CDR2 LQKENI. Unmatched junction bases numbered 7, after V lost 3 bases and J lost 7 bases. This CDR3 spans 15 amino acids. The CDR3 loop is CASSPTLAGEHTQYF. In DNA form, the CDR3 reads TGTGCCAGCTCACCGACCCTAGCGGGAGAACATACGCAGTATTTT.

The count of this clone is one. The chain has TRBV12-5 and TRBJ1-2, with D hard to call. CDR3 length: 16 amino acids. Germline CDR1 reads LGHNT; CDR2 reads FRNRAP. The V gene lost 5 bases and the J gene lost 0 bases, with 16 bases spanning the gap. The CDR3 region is CASGPGGFQANYGYTF. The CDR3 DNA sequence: TGTGCTAGTGGTCCGGGAGGGTTTCAAGCTAACTATGGCTACACCTTC. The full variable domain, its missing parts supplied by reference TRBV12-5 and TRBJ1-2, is DARVTQTPRHKVTEMGQEVTMRCQPILGHNTVFWYRQTMMQGLELLAYFRNRAPLDDSGMPKDRFSAEMPDATLATLKIQPSEPRDSAVYFCASGPGGFQANYGYTFGSGTRLTVV.

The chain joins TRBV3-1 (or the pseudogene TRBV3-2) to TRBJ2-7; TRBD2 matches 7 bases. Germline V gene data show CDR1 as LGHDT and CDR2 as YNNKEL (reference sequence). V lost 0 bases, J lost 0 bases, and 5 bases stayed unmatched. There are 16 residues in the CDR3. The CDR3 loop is CASSQDSGSSSYEQYF. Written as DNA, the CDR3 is TGTGCCAGCAGCCAAGATAGCGGGTCGAGCTCCTACGAGCAGTACTTC.

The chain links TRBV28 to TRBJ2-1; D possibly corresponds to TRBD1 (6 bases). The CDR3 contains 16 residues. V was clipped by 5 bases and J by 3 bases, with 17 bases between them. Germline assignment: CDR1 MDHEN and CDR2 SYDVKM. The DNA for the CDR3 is TGTGCCAGCAGTCTACCCAGGGGTCTGGGCTACAATGAGCAGTTCTTC. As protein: CASSLPRGLGYNEQFF.

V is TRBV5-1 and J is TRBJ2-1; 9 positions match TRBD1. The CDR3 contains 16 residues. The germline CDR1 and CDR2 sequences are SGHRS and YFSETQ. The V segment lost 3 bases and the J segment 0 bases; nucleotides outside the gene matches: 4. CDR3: CASSSAQGASYNEQFF. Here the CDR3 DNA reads TGCGCCAGCAGCTCTGCACAGGGGGCCTCCTACAATGAGCAGTTCTTC. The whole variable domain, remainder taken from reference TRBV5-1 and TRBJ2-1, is KAGVTQTPRYLIKTRGQQVTLSCSPISGHRSVSWYQQTPGQGLQFLFEYFSETQRNKGNFPGRFSGRQFSNSRSEMNVSTLELGDSALYLCASSSAQGASYNEQFFGPGTRLTVL.

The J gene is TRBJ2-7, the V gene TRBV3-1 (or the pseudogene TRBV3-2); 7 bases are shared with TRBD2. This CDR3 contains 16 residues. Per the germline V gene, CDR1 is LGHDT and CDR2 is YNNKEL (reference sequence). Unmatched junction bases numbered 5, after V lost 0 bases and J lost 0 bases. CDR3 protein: CASSQDLASGSYEQYF. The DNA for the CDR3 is TGTGCCAGCAGCCAAGATCTTGCTAGCGGCTCCTACGAGCAGTACTTC.